This T cell receptor beta chain was sequenced for a study of blood T cell repertoires in COVID-19. Germline CDR1 reads LNHDA; CDR2 reads SQIVND (reference sequence). CDR3 size: 15 residues. Trimming left V 7 bases short and J 2 bases short, with 18 bases between. As handled by the study authors: For nucleated cells, counts were estimated from reference gene primer amplification. Some clones are missing from TCRdb's copy, which holds only in-frame ones; the method was immunoSEQ multiplex PCR. For V, J and clone size, that table is used; D and trimming come from the DNA. The sample holds about 73,000 clones, around 77% seen once.

The source is a man between 65 and 85 years old with COVID-19, enrolled during active disease. This chain links TRBV19 with TRBJ2-7; tentatively, D is TRBD2 (5 bases). Sequencing was done on a sample of peripheral blood. CDR3 sequence (DNA): TGTGCCAGTATCGAGCGGCAGATCAGGCCCTACGAGCAGTACTTC. This translates into CASIERQIRPYEQYF.